This T cell receptor (beta chain) stems from a study of T cell responses to AZD1222 COVID-19 vaccine. Study details: Whether given at about 4 or about 12 weeks, second doses were pooled. Study-wide results and limits: Donors skewed white British and female; clonal diversity was possibly underestimated. Baseline testing showed seropositivity in only six AZD1222 recipients.

Clones were read by immunoSEQ multiplex PCR, and TCRdb kept only the in-frame ones, dropping some. The data show some 100,000 clones, 80% to 95% seen once. Unmatched junction bases numbered 6, after V lost 4 bases and J lost 0 bases. Germline lookup yields CDR1 SGHTA and CDR2 FQGNSA. This CDR3 is 16 amino acids long. Only one count was recorded for this clone. What it binds is unknown. This rearrangement joins TRBV7-2 to TRBJ2-1; TRBD2 matches at 7 bases. The sample here was peripheral blood, taken on day 0 of AZD1222 vaccination. This clonotype originated in an adult in good health. The CDR3, as DNA: TGTGCCAGCAGCTCAACCGGGAGGAGCTCCTACAATGAGCAGTTCTTC. Translated: CASSSTGRSSYNEQFF.